This TCR beta chain was captured by sequencing in a study of blood T cell repertoires in COVID-19. Study overall: Both acute and convalescent COVID-19 samples were obtained from the United States, Italy and Spain. Nucleic acid was either cDNA or gDNA, and it came from T cells, B-cell-depleted T cells, or PBMCs.

TCRdb keeps only in-frame clones here, not all; method: immunoSEQ multiplex PCR. The sample has about 88,000 clones, more than 85% seen once; the top ten hold over 1.5%. Notes on this clone: In the same sample, other DNA sequences code for this CDR3.

Trimming cost V 0 bases and J 4 bases; bases outside gene matches: 1. Germline V CDR1 and CDR2: SGDLS, YYNGEE. CDR3 length: 14 residues. The source material was peripheral blood. V gene TRBV9 combines with J gene TRBJ2-7, with TRBD1 matching over 10 bases. The sequence came from a man between 60 and 70 years old with acute or convalescent COVID-19. This chain's CDR3 is CASSVGQGAYEQYF. The CDR3 DNA reads as TGTGCCAGCAGCGTAGGACAGGGGGCTTACGAGCAGTACTTC. The whole variable domain, remainder taken from reference TRBV9 and TRBJ2-7, is DSGVTQTPKHLITATGQRVTLRCSPRSGDLSVYWYQQSLDQGLQFLIQYYNGEERAKGNILERFSAQQFPDLHSELNLSSLELGDSALYFCASSVGQGAYEQYFGPGTRLTVT.